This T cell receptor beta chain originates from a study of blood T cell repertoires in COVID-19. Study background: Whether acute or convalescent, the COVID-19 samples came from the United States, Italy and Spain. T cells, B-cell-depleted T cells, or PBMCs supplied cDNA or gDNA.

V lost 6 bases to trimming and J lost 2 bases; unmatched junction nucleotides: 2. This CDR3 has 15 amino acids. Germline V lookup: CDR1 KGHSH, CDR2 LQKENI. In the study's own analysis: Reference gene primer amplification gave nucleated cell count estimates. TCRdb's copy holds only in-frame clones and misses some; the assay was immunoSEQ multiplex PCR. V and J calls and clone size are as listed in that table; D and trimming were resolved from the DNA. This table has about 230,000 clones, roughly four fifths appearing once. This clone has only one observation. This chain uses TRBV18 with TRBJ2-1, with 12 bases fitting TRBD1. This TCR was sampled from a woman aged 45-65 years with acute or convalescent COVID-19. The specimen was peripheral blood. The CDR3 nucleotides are TGTGCCAGCTCGGGACAGGGGGCCACCTACAATGAGCAGTTCTTC. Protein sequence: CASSGQGATYNEQFF. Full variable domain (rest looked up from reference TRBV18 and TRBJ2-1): NAGVMQNPRHLVRRRGQEARLRCSPMKGHSHVYWYRQLPEEGLKFMVYLQKENIIDESGMPKERFSAEFPKEGPSILRIQQVVRGDSAAYFCASSGQGATYNEQFFGPGTRLTVL.